This T cell receptor (beta chain) appears in the sequencing data of a study of shared clonotypes between healthy human individuals. Study-wide background: A donor's plate count was three for CD4 naive and three for CD4 memory; CD8 naive had two and CD8 memory one.

The donors were all Caucasian adults (living in Nashville, Tennessee). Germline CDR1 and CDR2: MDHEN and SYDVKM. The V end lost 2 bases, the J end lost 3 bases, and 10 bases lay between the germline ends. The CDR3 extends over 14 amino acids. The protocol was immunoSEQ multiplex PCR, while the TCRdb copy is restricted to in-frame clones and leaves out a portion. This sample yields approximately 2.5 million clones, of which 93% are seen a single time; around 0.37% belongs to the top ten. The gene calls are TRBV28 and TRBJ1-2; a possible D gene is TRBD1 (5 bases). The sample comprised naive CD4+ T cells from PBMCs. Documented subset: CD45RA+ positively selected. The TCR was taken from a man aged 18 to 35 in good health. Some clones in this sample may be carry-over from other donors' samples. CDR3 nucleotide sequence: TGTGCCAGCAGTTTACCAGGGTCGGACTATGGCTACACCTTC. Encoded protein: CASSLPGSDYGYTF.